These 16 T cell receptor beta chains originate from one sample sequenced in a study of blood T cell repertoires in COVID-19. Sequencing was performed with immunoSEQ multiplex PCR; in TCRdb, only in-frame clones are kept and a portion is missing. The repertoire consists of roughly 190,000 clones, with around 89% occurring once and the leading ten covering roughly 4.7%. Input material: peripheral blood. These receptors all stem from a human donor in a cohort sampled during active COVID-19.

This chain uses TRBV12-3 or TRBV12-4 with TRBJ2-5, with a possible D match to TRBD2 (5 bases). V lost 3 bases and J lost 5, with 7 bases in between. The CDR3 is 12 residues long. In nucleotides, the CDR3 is TGTGCCAGCAGTTTTTCGGGGGAGACCCAGTACTTC. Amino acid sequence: CASSFSGETQYF.

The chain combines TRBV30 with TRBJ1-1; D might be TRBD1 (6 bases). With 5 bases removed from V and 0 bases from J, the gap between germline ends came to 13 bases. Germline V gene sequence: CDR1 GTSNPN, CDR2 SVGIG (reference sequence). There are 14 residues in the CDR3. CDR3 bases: TGTGCCTGGTCGCGTGGGACATTGAACACTGAAGCTTTCTTT. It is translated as CAWSRGTLNTEAFF.

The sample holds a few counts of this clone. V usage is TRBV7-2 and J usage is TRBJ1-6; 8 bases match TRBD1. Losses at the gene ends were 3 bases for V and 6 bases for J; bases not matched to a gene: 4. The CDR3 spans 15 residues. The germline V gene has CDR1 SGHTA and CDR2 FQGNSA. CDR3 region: CASSLQGASNSPLHF. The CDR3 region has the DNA TGTGCCAGCAGCTTGCAGGGGGCCTCTAATTCACCCCTCCACTTT.

CDR3 nucleotides: TGTGCCAGCAAACGACAGGGGACAGATACGCAGTATTTT. It specifies CASKRQGTDTQYF. This chain connects TRBV6-6 to TRBJ2-3, with 8 bases fitting TRBD1. The germline V gene has CDR1 MNHNY and CDR2 SVGAGI (reference sequence). The CDR3 contains 13 residues. V lost 7 bases to trimming and J lost 3 bases; unmatched junction nucleotides: 3.

The CDR3 DNA sequence: TGTGCCAGCAGTTTACGGACAACTACGGGCTACACCTTC. Its translation: CASSLRTTTGYTF. This sequence joins TRBV27 and TRBJ1-2; tentative D call: TRBD1 (5 bases). In germline, CDR1 is MNHEY, CDR2 SMNVEV (reference sequence). The V gene lost 2 bases and the J gene lost 8 bases, with 12 bases spanning the gap. This CDR3 is 13 amino acids long.

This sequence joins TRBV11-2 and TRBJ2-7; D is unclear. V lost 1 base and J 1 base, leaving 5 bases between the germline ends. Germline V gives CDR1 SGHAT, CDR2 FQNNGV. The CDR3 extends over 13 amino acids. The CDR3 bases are TGTGCCAGCAGCTTAGTCCTTTCCTACGAGCAGTACTTC. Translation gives CASSLVLSYEQYF.

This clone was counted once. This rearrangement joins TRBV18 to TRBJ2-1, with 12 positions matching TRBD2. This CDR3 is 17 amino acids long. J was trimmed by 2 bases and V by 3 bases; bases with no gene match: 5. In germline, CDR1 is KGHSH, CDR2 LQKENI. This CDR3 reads CASSPSSSGGAYNEQFF. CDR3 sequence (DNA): TGTGCCAGCTCACCGAGTTCTAGCGGGGGGGCCTACAATGAGCAGTTCTTC.

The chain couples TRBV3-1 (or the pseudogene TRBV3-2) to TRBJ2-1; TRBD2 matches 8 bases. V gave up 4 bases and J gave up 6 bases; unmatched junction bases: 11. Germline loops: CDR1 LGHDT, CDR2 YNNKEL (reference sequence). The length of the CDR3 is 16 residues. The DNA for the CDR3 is TGTGCCAGCAGCCCCTTACGGGGGGGCTCTCTCAATGAGCAGTTCTTC. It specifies CASSPLRGGSLNEQFF.

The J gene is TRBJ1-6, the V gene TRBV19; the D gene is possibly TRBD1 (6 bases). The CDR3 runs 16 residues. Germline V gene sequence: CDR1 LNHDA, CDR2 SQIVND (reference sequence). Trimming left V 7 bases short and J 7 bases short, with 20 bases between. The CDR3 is CASNQRGGGANSPLHF. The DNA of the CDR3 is TGTGCCAGTAACCAGAGAGGTGGGGGCGCGAATTCACCCCTCCACTTT. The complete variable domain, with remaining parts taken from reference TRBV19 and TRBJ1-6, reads DGGITQSPKYLFRKEGQNVTLSCEQNLNHDAMYWYRQDPGQGLRLIYYSQIVNDFQKGDIAEGYSVSREKKESFPLTVTSAQKNPTAFYLCASNQRGGGANSPLHFGNGTRLTVT.

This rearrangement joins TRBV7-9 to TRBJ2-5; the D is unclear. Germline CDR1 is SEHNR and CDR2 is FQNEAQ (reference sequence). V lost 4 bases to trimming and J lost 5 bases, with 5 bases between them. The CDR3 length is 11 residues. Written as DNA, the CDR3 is TGTGCCAGCAGCTCGAGGGAGACCCAGTACTTC. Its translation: CASSSRETQYF.

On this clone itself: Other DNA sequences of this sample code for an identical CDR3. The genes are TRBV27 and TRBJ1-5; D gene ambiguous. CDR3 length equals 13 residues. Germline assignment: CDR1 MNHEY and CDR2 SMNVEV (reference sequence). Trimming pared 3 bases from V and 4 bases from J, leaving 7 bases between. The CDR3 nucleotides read TGTGCCAGCAGTTTCTCGGGGAATCAGCCCCAGCATTTT. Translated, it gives CASSFSGNQPQHF.

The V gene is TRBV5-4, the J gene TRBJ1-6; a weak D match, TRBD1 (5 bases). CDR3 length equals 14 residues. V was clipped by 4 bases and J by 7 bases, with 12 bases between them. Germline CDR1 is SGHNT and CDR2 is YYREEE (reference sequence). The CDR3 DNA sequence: TGTGCCAGCAGCCCGGCGGGGGGGAATTCACCCCTCCACTTT. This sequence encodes CASSPAGGNSPLHF.

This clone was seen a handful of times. CDR3 sequence reads: CASTPRGAPSYEQYF. CDR3 bases: TGTGCCAGCACCCCCCGGGGAGCGCCCTCCTACGAGCAGTACTTC. The rearrangement joins TRBV6-2 or TRBV6-3 to TRBJ2-7; perhaps TRBD2 as D (5 bases). V lost 7 bases to trimming and J lost 0 bases, with 16 bases between them. The CDR3 has 15 amino acids. Germline V lookup: CDR1 MNHEY, CDR2 SVGEGT.

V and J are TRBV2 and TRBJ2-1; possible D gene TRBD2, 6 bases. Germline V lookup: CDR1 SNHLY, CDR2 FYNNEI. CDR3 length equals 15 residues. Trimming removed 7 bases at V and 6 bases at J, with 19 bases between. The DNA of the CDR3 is TGTGCCAGCACCGACAGCGGGTCGACCTTCAATGAGCAGTTCTTC. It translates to CASTDSGSTFNEQFF.

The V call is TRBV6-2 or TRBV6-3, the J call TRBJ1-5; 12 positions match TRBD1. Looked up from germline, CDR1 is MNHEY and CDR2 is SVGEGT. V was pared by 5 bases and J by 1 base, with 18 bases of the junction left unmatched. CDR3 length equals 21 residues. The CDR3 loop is CASSLDRGTGGVWPSNQPQHF. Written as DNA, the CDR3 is TGTGCCAGCAGTCTAGACAGAGGGACAGGGGGCGTTTGGCCGAGCAATCAGCCCCAGCATTTT.

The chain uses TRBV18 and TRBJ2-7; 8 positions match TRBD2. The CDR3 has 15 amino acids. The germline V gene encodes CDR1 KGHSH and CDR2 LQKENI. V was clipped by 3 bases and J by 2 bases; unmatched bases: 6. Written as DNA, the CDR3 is TGTGCCAGCTCACCGGCAGCGGGAGACACCTACGAGCAGTACTTC. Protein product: CASSPAAGDTYEQYF. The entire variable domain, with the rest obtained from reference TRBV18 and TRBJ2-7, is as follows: NAGVMQNPRHLVRRRGQEARLRCSPMKGHSHVYWYRQLPEEGLKFMVYLQKENIIDESGMPKERFSAEFPKEGPSILRIQQVVRGDSAAYFCASSPAAGDTYEQYFGPGTRLTVT.